This is a list of T cell receptor beta chains from one sample in a study of CD8+CD57+ T cells in acquired aplastic anemia. Using its own MiXCR run on the reads, TCRdb lists one record per CDR3 protein. The repertoire consists of approximately 65,000 distinct CDR3 sequences, with less than 65% occurring once and the leading ten covering 2% to 2.5%. Sequencing used sorted CD4+, CD8+, or CD8+CD57+ T cells (not recorded which) from PBMCs. Receptors originate from a human donor in good health, serving as a control. Both conserved end residues are part of each CDR3. The D gene is left open where the match is weak.

CDR3aa,v_gene,d_gene
CASSYSPGGVYEQYF,TRBV2,TRBD1
CASRRDRDGYTF,TRBV7-7,TRBD1
CASSLGGRGNGYTF,TRBV11-2,-
CARPGPSNTEAFF,TRBV19,-
CASSEFGGAGTDTQYF,TRBV25-1,TRBD2
CATSGRTGNGYTF,TRBV24-1,TRBD1
CASREQVVGEQFF,TRBV5-1,-
CASSQVKASGSYEQYF,TRBV4-1,TRBD2
CATSSGTGSGKLFF,TRBV24-1,-
CASSQVCRGQYEQYF,TRBV3-1,-
CASSDSTGNIGELFF,TRBV10-1,TRBD1
CASSIATGGQETQYF,TRBV19,TRBD1
CASSLASGNPYEQYF,TRBV11-1,-
CSAVAGVEQYF,TRBV20-1,TRBD2
CARSSKTGQTYEQYF,TRBV19,TRBD1
CATTPSGTPSGGQYF,TRBV19,-
CATDSGTNTGELFF,TRBV2,TRBD2
CASSWDTEAFF,TRBV12-3/TRBV12-4,-
CASSRRQGGYTF,TRBV12-3/TRBV12-4,TRBD1
CASTSRWTSSYNEQFF,TRBV12-3/TRBV12-4,TRBD2
CASSIDLLAAAYNEQFF,TRBV19,TRBD2
CASSPRGTAYEQYF,TRBV7-9,-
CATSDLTEGARIYGYTF,TRBV24-1,TRBD1
CASIDRAYEQYF,TRBV7-9,TRBD1
CSDRVLDEQYF,TRBV29-1,-
CASSLASARDTEAFF,TRBV7-9,-
CAWSNKNGGTAFF,TRBV30,-
CASSPDRVGNQPQHF,TRBV19,TRBD1
CSVALARDYGYTF,TRBV29-1,-